Listed below are T cell receptor beta chains from one sample, sequenced in a study of molecular identifiers for immune sequencing clone quantification. Each CDR3 protein gets one entry after TCRdb re-called the PCR reads with MiXCR. The sample records around 320,000 distinct CDR3 sequences, about a quarter being singletons. The specimen sequenced was naive CD8+ T cells from blood, with Jurkat cell RNA spiked in. These receptor sequences come from a human donor in good health. Some libraries in this study had Jurkat cell RNA spiked in. Each CDR3 is given with its conserved first and last residue. D genes are given only for firm matches. Some rows have no size entry. The others give once, few or many, or a class for an expanded clone.

v_call	clone_size	d_call	j_call	cdr3_aa	cdr3_nt
TRBV27	many	TRBD1	TRBJ1-5	CASSWTGDQPQHF	TGTGCCAGCAGTTGGACAGGAGATCAGCCCCAGCATTTT
TRBV4-3	many	TRBD1	TRBJ1-1	CASSQSGTGHTTEAFF	TGCGCCAGCAGCCAATCCGGGACAGGACATACCACTGAAGCTTTCTTT
TRBV4-1	many	-	TRBJ2-3	CASSQDGGTDTQYF	TGCGCCAGCAGCCAAGACGGGGGCACAGATACGCAGTATTTT
TRBV7-2	-	-	TRBJ2-3	CARSPSQLDTQYF	TGTGCCCGCAGCCCCAGCCAGTTGGATACGCAGTATTTT
TRBV7-8	-	TRBD2	TRBJ2-3	CASSLVGGCTDTQYF	TGTGCCAGCAGCTTAGTGGGGGGGTGCACAGATACGCAGTATTTT
TRBV6-2/TRBV6-3	many	-	TRBJ1-2	CASSYRQTYGYTF	TGTGCCAGCAGTTACCGACAAACCTATGGCTACACCTTC
TRBV6-6	-	TRBD1	TRBJ1-3	CASIYRGLVHTIYF	TGTGCCAGCATCTACAGGGGCTTGGTTCACACCATATATTTT
TRBV6-2/TRBV6-3	-	-	TRBJ2-7	CASSNHRASYEQYF	TGTGCCAGCAGTAACCACAGGGCATCCTACGAGCAGTACTTC
TRBV27	few	TRBD1	TRBJ2-2	CASSALGTGGPGELFF	TGTGCCAGCAGTGCCCTTGGGACAGGGGGCCCCGGGGAGCTGTTTTTT
TRBV18	-	TRBD1	TRBJ1-1	CASSPSKGQSTTEAFF	TGTGCCAGCTCACCATCGAAGGGACAGTCTACCACTGAAGCTTTCTTT
TRBV11-2	few	-	TRBJ1-1	CASSFLSKNTEAFF	TGTGCCAGCAGCTTTCTCAGCAAGAACACTGAAGCTTTCTTT
TRBV7-9	many	TRBD2	TRBJ2-3	CASSLGLVPSTDTQYF	TGTGCCAGCAGCCTAGGACTAGTTCCTAGCACAGATACGCAGTATTTT
TRBV30	many	-	TRBJ1-1	CAWRRGYSEAFF	TGTGCCTGGAGGAGGGGTTATTCTGAAGCTTTCTTT
TRBV7-9	-	-	TRBJ2-3	CADGRPDSTDTQYF	TGTGCCGACGGGCGGCCAGACAGCACAGATACGCAGTATTTT
TRBV6-6	-	-	TRBJ2-7	CASSYLKQAGYAQYF	TGTGCCAGCAGTTACCTCAAGCAGGCAGGGTATGCGCAGTACTTC
TRBV2	many	-	TRBJ1-1	CASGAGSTAFF	TGTGCCTCGGGGGCAGGTTCTACAGCTTTCTTT
TRBV7-9	once	-	TRBJ2-1	CASSQIPGNEQFF	TGTGCCAGCTCCCAAATCCCGGGGAATGAGCAGTTCTTC
TRBV24-1	-	-	TRBJ2-7	CATSDTRDSARDEQYF	TGTGCCACCAGTGATACACGGGACTCGGCGAGGGACGAGCAGTACTTC
TRBV3-1	-	-	TRBJ1-6	CASSPSAGTRNSPLHF	TGTGCCAGCAGCCCGTCCGCCGGGACGCGGAATTCACCCCTCCACTTT
TRBV20-1	many	-	TRBJ1-1	CSANTEGLNTEAFF	TGCAGTGCTAACACCGAGGGCCTGAACACTGAAGCTTTCTTT
TRBV20-1	-	-	TRBJ2-7	CSARGVGAVKIEQYF	TGCAGTGCTAGAGGAGTCGGGGCAGTGAAGATCGAGCAGTACTTC
TRBV24-1	-	-	TRBJ2-1	CATSEGSCNEQFF	TGTGCCACCAGTGAGGGTTCCTGCAATGAGCAGTTCTTC
TRBV4-1	few	-	TRBJ2-5	CASSQQTERLQETQYF	TGCGCCAGCAGCCAACAGACGGAGAGACTCCAAGAGACCCAGTACTTC
TRBV2	-	-	TRBJ1-2	CASSPPGTYGYTF	TGTGCCAGTAGCCCCCCAGGCACCTATGGCTACACCTTC
TRBV27	-	-	TRBJ2-5	CASSWLRAGETQYF	TGTGCCAGCAGTTGGCTCAGGGCCGGAGAGACCCAGTACTTC
TRBV13	-	TRBD1	TRBJ2-3	CASLEDRAGDTQYF	TGTGCCAGCTTGGAGGACAGGGCAGGAGATACGCAGTATTTT
TRBV6-1	many	-	TRBJ2-7	CASSLNRVYEQYF	TGTGCCAGCAGTCTTAATCGGGTCTACGAGCAGTACTTC
TRBV9	-	-	TRBJ2-3	CASSPWTAGDTQYF	TGTGCCAGCAGCCCCTGGACAGCAGGAGATACGCAGTATTTT
TRBV13	many	-	TRBJ1-3	CASSLGLSSGNTIYF	TGTGCCAGCAGCTTAGGGCTCAGCTCTGGAAACACCATATATTTT
TRBV27	few	TRBD2	TRBJ2-2	CASGRGADTGELFF	TGTGCCAGCGGGCGGGGGGCGGACACCGGGGAGCTGTTTTTT
TRBV11-1	many	-	TRBJ1-1	CASSPMGGTEAFF	TGTGCCAGCAGCCCCATGGGGGGAACTGAAGCTTTCTTT
TRBV19	many	-	TRBJ2-5	CASSIVGLEETQYF	TGTGCCAGTAGTATAGTAGGACTCGAAGAGACCCAGTACTTC
TRBV5-1	few	-	TRBJ2-3	CASSLAGVPPDTQYF	TGCGCCAGCAGCTTGGCAGGGGTCCCTCCAGATACGCAGTATTTT
TRBV27	-	-	TRBJ2-2	CASSHLPMITRDGELCF	TGTGCCAGCAGTCACCTCCCGATGATCACTAGGGACGGGGAGCTGTGTTTT
TRBV27	-	TRBD1	TRBJ1-3	CASSSLDRASGNTIYF	TGTGCCAGCAGTTCTCTGGACAGGGCCTCTGGAAACACCATATATTTT
TRBV6-5	-	TRBD2	TRBJ2-5	CASSPPTTGRLEETQYF	TGTGCCAGCAGCCCTCCGACTACCGGGAGGTTGGAAGAGACCCAGTACTTC
TRBV14	many	-	TRBJ2-7	CASSQGGAGYYEQYF	TGTGCCAGCAGCCAAGGAGGCGCAGGGTACTACGAGCAGTACTTC
TRBV6-2/TRBV6-3	-	-	TRBJ1-1	CANSLGQNTEAFF	TGTGCCAACAGCCTAGGACAGAACACTGAAGCTTTCTTT
TRBV2	-	-	TRBJ2-3	CASGGITGGTDTQYF	TGTGCCAGCGGGGGGATTACAGGGGGCACAGATACGCAGTATTTT
TRBV25-1	few	-	TRBJ2-7	CASSESSNQGYEQYF	TGTGCCAGCAGTGAATCCTCTAACCAAGGCTACGAGCAGTACTTC
TRBV11-2	-	-	TRBJ2-5	CASSPRGTYQETQYF	TGTGCCAGCAGCCCCAGGGGAACGTACCAAGAGACCCAGTACTTC